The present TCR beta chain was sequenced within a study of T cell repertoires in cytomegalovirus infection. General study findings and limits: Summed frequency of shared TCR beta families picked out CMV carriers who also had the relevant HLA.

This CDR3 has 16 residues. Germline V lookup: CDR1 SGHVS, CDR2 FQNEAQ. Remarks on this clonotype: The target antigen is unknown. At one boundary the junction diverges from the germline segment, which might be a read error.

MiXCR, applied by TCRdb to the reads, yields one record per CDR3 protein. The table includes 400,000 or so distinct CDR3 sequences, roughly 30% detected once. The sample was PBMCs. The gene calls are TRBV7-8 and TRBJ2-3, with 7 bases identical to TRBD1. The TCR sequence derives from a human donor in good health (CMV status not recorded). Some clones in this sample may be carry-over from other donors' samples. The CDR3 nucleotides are TGTGCCAGCAGCTTAGGGACAGGAGAAAGCACATATACGCAGTATTTT. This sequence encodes CASSLGTGESTYTQYF.